Listed below are T cell receptor beta chains from one sample, sequenced in a study of blood T cell repertoires in COVID-19. Sequenced by immunoSEQ multiplex PCR; TCRdb stores in-frame clones only, minus some. The table records some 100,000 clones, 70% to 90% of them present only once. Source material: peripheral blood. The source is a woman aged 80 or over with active COVID-19. Each CDR3 is given with its conserved first and last residue. The D gene is left open where the match is weak. Size is stated for part of the rows, as once, few or many counts, or as a class when the clone is expanded.

>TRBJ2-7|TRBV9|once|TRBD2
CASSGYGTSGHEQYF
TGTGCCAGCAGCGGCTACGGGACTAGCGGACACGAGCAGTACTTC
>TRBJ2-5|TRBV28|.|TRBD2
CASSPLMGGRATQYF
TGTGCCAGCAGTCCCCTGATGGGCGGGAGGGCGACCCAGTACTTC
>TRBJ1-2|TRBV5-1|.|.
CASSLVGGRQGGYTF
TGCGCCAGCAGCTTGGTGGGGGGGCGCCAGGGTGGCTACACCTTC
>TRBJ2-5|TRBV21-1|.|.
CASADSGQETQYF
TGTGCCAGCGCAGATAGCGGCCAAGAGACCCAGTACTTC
>TRBJ2-1|TRBV21-1|.|.
CASSPPSGHAYNEQFF
TGTGCCAGCAGCCCCCCTAGCGGCCACGCCTACAATGAGCAGTTCTTC
>TRBJ2-7|TRBV18|once|TRBD1
CASSLGTGGEQYF
TGTGCCAGCTCACTTGGGACAGGGGGTGAGCAGTACTTC
>TRBJ1-1|TRBV13|once|.
CASSPRVTVTEAFF
TGTGCCAGCAGCCCCAGGGTGACAGTGACTGAAGCTTTCTTT
>TRBJ1-3|TRBV7-8|.|.
CASSPQGGGNTIYF
TGTGCCAGCAGCCCGCAGGGCGGTGGAAACACCATATATTTT
>TRBJ2-7|TRBV7-2|.|.
CASSPGLLSYEQYF
TGTGCCAGCAGCCCTGGACTCCTGTCCTACGAGCAGTACTTC
>TRBJ1-1|TRBV3-1/TRBV3-2|.|TRBD1
CASSQSGGGDEAFF
TGTGCCAGCAGCCAAAGTGGAGGGGGCGATGAAGCTTTCTTT
>TRBJ2-7|TRBV3-1/TRBV3-2|once|TRBD2
CASSHPRTRANDEQYF
TGTGCCAGCAGCCATCCCCGGACTAGAGCAAACGACGAGCAGTACTTC
>TRBJ2-3|TRBV4-1|.|.
CASSQALTGTDTQYF
TGCGCCAGCAGCCAGGCCCTGACAGGCACAGATACGCAGTATTTT
>TRBJ2-1|TRBV7-2|.|TRBD2
CASSFTRGGNEQFF
TGTGCCAGCAGCTTCACCCGGGGGGGCAATGAGCAGTTCTTC
>TRBJ2-1|TRBV28|.|.
CASSFSGSARNEQFF
TGTGCCAGCAGTTTTAGCGGTAGTGCTCGCAATGAGCAGTTCTTC
>TRBJ2-3|TRBV5-6|.|.
CASSPGLRTDTQYF
TGTGCCAGCAGCCCCGGACTGCGGACAGATACGCAGTATTTT
>TRBJ2-3|TRBV3-1/TRBV3-2|.|TRBD2
CASSPRLAGWTQYF
TGTGCCAGCAGCCCACGACTAGCGGGGTGGACGCAGTATTTT
>TRBJ2-7|TRBV6-2/TRBV6-3|.|TRBD1
CASSHRGDRGYEQYF
TGTGCCAGCAGTCACCGAGGGGACAGGGGGTACGAGCAGTACTTC
>TRBJ1-5|TRBV27|once|TRBD1
CASRPDRLRNQPQHF
TGTGCCAGCAGACCGGACAGGTTACGCAATCAGCCCCAGCATTTT
>TRBJ1-2|TRBV24-1|.|TRBD1
CATSRGGTEIGYTF
TGTGCCACCAGTAGGGGCGGGACAGAGATAGGCTACACCTTC
>TRBJ1-1|TRBV6-1|.|TRBD1
CASSGESGTGNTEAFF
TGTGCCAGCAGTGGAGAGTCGGGGACAGGGAACACTGAAGCTTTCTTT
>TRBJ1-4|TRBV6-2/TRBV6-3|.|.
CASSSGTWSEKLFF
TGTGCCAGCAGCTCCGGTACCTGGAGTGAAAAACTGTTTTTT
>TRBJ2-1|TRBV6-6|.|TRBD2
CASSRGLAGGDEQFF
TGTGCCAGCAGTCGTGGACTAGCGGGAGGCGATGAGCAGTTCTTC
>TRBJ1-5|TRBV28|.|TRBD1
CASRENRGFSQPQHF
TGTGCCAGCAGGGAAAACAGGGGGTTCAGTCAGCCCCAGCATTTT
>TRBJ2-2|TRBV19|.|TRBD1
CASSRSNTGASGELFF
TGTGCCAGTAGCCGAAGTAATACAGGGGCCTCCGGGGAGCTGTTTTTT
>TRBJ2-7|TRBV7-3|.|.
CASSLNGLVNEQYF
TGTGCCAGCAGCTTAAATGGCCTAGTGAACGAGCAGTACTTC
>TRBJ2-7|TRBV6-5|.|TRBD2
CASSFSGRQRNEQYF
TGTGCCAGCAGTTTTAGCGGGAGGCAGCGGAACGAGCAGTACTTC
>TRBJ2-5|TRBV27|few|TRBD1
CASSFNRGETQYF
TGTGCCAGCAGTTTCAACAGGGGTGAGACCCAGTACTTC
>TRBJ2-2|TRBV20-1|.|TRBD1
CSASAPGQGNTGELFF
TGCAGTGCTAGTGCCCCGGGACAGGGGAACACCGGGGAGCTGTTTTTT
>TRBJ2-3|TRBV7-9|.|.
CASSSWGQATSTDTQYF
TGTGCCAGCAGCTCCTGGGGACAAGCAACTAGCACAGATACGCAGTATTTT